These 13 T cell receptor beta chains came from one sample sequenced in a study of T-cell reconstitution after alpha-beta-depleted transplantation in children. Researchers prepared the TCRbeta library using unique molecular identifiers, the study reports. TCRdb processed the PCR reads anew with MiXCR; each CDR3 protein has one entry. The sample lists roughly 200,000 distinct CDR3 sequences; 8% to 9.5% were seen once. The starting material was PBMCs from the stem cell graft donor, obtained from the stem cell graft. Receptor source: a human donor who donated a stem cell graft to a child with acute lymphoblastic leukemia.

The chain couples TRBV29-1 to TRBJ2-1; 9 nucleotides align to TRBD2. Germline V gives CDR1 SQVTM, CDR2 ANQGSEA. CDR3 length: 13 residues. Unmatched junction bases numbered 9, after V lost 7 bases and J lost 8 bases. CDR3 nucleotide sequence: TGCAGCGCGCGGGGGGGGAATTGGGATGAGCAGTTCTTC. It translates to CSARGGNWDEQFF.

Many counts were recorded for this clonotype. This chain joins TRBV20-1 and TRBJ2-1, with TRBD2 identical over 7 bases. This CDR3 spans 14 amino acids. V lost 0 bases to trimming and J lost 10 bases; unmatched junction nucleotides: 9. Germline V CDR1 and CDR2: DFQATT, SNEGSKA (reference sequence). As DNA, the CDR3 is TGCAGTGCTAGAGATGGGGCGGGGGAGGAGGAGCAGTTCTTC. Translating it yields CSARDGAGEEEQFF.

The chain couples TRBV5-1 to TRBJ2-2, with D maybe TRBD2 (6 bases). The CDR3 is made up of 14 amino acids. Between the trimmed V and J ends, which lost 4 bases and 4 bases, there was a span of 11 bases. CDR1 is SGHRS, CDR2 YFSETQ, per germline. Written as DNA, the CDR3 is TGCGCCAGCAGCCCCGGAGGGCTCACCGGGGAGCTGTTTTTT. Translated: CASSPGGLTGELFF.

This clonotype was detected many times. This rearrangement joins TRBV5-1 to TRBJ1-1; 7 nucleotides agree with TRBD1. V lost 2 bases to trimming and J lost 3 bases; unmatched junction nucleotides: 13. CDR3 length equals 17 residues. Germline V lookup: CDR1 SGHRS, CDR2 YFSETQ. Here the CDR3 DNA reads TGCGCCAGCAGCTTCGCATGGGGGGACAGACCTTACACTGAAGCTTTCTTT. Its translation: CASSFAWGDRPYTEAFF. Full variable domain (outside the CDR3, taken from reference TRBV5-1 and TRBJ1-1): KAGVTQTPRYLIKTRGQQVTLSCSPISGHRSVSWYQQTPGQGLQFLFEYFSETQRNKGNFPGRFSGRQFSNSRSEMNVSTLELGDSALYLCASSFAWGDRPYTEAFFGQGTRLTVV.

In its sample, this clonotype was seen a few times. The chain couples TRBV6-1 to TRBJ1-4, with 9 bases lining up with TRBD1. Germline CDR1 is MNHNS and CDR2 is SASEGT. V lost 5 bases, J lost 8 bases, and 9 bases stayed unmatched. This CDR3 region has 15 residues. CDR3 in DNA: TGTGCCAGCAGTCTCAGGGGACAGGGTGGCGAAAAACTGTTTTTT. Its protein product is CASSLRGQGGEKLFF.

This chain joins TRBV9 and TRBJ2-2, with 8 bases matching TRBD1. The CDR3 covers 14 residues. CDR1 is SGDLS and CDR2 is YYNGEE in the germline V gene. Trimming took 3 bases from V and 6 from J; bases not matched to a gene: 4. The CDR3 spells CASSANRGAGELFF. CDR3 coding DNA: TGTGCCAGCAGCGCGAACAGGGGGGCCGGGGAGCTGTTTTTT.

This clonotype was seen a few times. The rearrangement uses TRBV10-3 and TRBJ2-7; D could derive from TRBD1 or TRBD2 (5 bases each). The germline gives CDR1 ENHRY, CDR2 SYGVKD. CDR3 length equals 13 residues. Trimming left V 4 bases short and J 8 bases short, with 15 bases between. The CDR3 loop reads CAISGGEWGKQYF. The CDR3 nucleotides read TGTGCCATCAGTGGCGGAGAATGGGGGAAGCAGTACTTC.

By sample share, this clonotype is medium-sized. The CDR3 is CASSQDSGGPGELFF. The CDR3, as DNA: TGTGCCAGCAGCCAAGATTCCGGGGGCCCCGGGGAGCTGTTTTTT. The V call is TRBV3-1, the J call TRBJ2-2; TRBD1 or TRBD2 may be the D gene (6 bases each). This CDR3 is 15 amino acids long. From germline, CDR1 is LGHDT and CDR2 YNNKEL (reference sequence). V lost 0 bases and J lost 6, with 11 bases in between.

This clonotype occurred a few times. The J gene is TRBJ2-1, the V gene TRBV4-2; 7 nucleotides match TRBD1. The germline gives CDR1 LGHNA, CDR2 YNFKEQ. The V and J ends lost 1 base and 3 bases, in that order; junction bases with no gene match: 3. The CDR3 is 15 residues long. CDR3 sequence: CASSQAGQIYNEQFF. The CDR3 region has the DNA TGTGCCAGCAGCCAAGCGGGACAGATCTACAATGAGCAGTTCTTC.

There are a few counts of this clonotype. This rearrangement joins TRBV5-1 to TRBJ2-2, with TRBD1 as a possible D gene (6 bases). Germline lookup yields CDR1 SGHRS and CDR2 YFSETQ. The CDR3 sequence is 14 residues long. The ends were cut back, 5 bases at V and 4 bases at J, with 12 bases in the middle. This chain's CDR3 is CASSSRTATGELFF. The CDR3 nucleotides read TGCGCCAGCAGTAGCAGGACAGCCACCGGGGAGCTGTTTTTT.

This clonotype has a count of ten or more. The chain is built from TRBV11-2 and TRBJ2-7, with 7 bases matching TRBD1. Germline CDR1 and CDR2: SGHAT and FQNNGV. V gave up 5 bases and J gave up 2 bases; unmatched junction bases: 12. This CDR3 has 16 residues. CDR3 nucleotides: TGTGCCAGCAGCCCCCTTAAAAGACAGGGAACCTACGAGCAGTACTTC. Translating it yields CASSPLKRQGTYEQYF.

This clonotype was detected many times. The rearrangement joins TRBV29-1 to TRBJ1-5; TRBD1 might be the D (6 bases). The V end lost 7 bases, the J end lost 7 bases, and 17 bases lay between the germline ends. The CDR3 is 13 residues long. CDR1 SQVTM and CDR2 ANQGSEA come from the germline V gene. CDR3 sequence reads: CSAGGGVGQPQHF. CDR3 DNA sequence: TGCAGCGCCGGGGGGGGCGTGGGGCAGCCCCAGCATTTT. The whole variable domain, filled in from reference TRBV29-1 and TRBJ1-5, reads SAVISQKPSRDICQRGTSLTIQCQVDSQVTMMFWYRQQPGQSLTLIATANQGSEATYESGFVIDKFPISRPNLTFSTLTVSNMSPEDSSIYLCSAGGGVGQPQHFGDGTRLSIL.

V and J are TRBV27 and TRBJ2-5; 8 positions match TRBD2. Germline lookup yields CDR1 MNHEY and CDR2 SMNVEV (reference sequence). There are 16 residues in the CDR3. With 6 bases clipped from V and 0 bases from J, the junction kept 9 bases outside the gene matches. The CDR3 protein is CASSPRTGLDQETQYF. The CDR3 nucleotides read TGTGCCAGCAGCCCACGTACGGGACTAGACCAAGAGACCCAGTACTTC.